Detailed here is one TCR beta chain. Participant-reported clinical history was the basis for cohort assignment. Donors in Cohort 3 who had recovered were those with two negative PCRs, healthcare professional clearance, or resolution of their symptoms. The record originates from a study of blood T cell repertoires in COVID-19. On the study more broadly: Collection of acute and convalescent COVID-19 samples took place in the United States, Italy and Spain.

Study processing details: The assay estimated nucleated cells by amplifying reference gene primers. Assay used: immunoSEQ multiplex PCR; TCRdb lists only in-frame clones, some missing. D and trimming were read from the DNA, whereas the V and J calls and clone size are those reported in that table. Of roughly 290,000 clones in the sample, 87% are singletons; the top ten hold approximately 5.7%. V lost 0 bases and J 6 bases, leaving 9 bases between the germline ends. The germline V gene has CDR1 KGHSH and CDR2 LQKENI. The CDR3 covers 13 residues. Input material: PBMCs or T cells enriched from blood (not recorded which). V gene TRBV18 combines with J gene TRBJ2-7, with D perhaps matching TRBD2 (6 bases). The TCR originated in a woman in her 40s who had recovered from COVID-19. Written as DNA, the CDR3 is TGTGCCAGCTCACCACCCGGGAGTCCCGAGCAGTACTTC. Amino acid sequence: CASSPPGSPEQYF. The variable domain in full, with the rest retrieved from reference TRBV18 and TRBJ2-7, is NAGVMQNPRHLVRRRGQEARLRCSPMKGHSHVYWYRQLPEEGLKFMVYLQKENIIDESGMPKERFSAEFPKEGPSILRIQQVVRGDSAAYFCASSPPGSPEQYFGPGTRLTVT.